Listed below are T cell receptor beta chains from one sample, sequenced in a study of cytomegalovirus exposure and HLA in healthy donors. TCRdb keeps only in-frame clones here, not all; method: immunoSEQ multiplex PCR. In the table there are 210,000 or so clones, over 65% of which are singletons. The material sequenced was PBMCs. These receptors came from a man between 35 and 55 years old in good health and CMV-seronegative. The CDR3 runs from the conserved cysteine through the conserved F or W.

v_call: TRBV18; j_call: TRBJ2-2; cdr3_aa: CASSPLTSGRGTGELFF
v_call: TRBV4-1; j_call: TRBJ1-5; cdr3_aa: CASSSYDRGFNQPQHF
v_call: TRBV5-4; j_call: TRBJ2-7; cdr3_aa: CASSLAGGSSYEQYF
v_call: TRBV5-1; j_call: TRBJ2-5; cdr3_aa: CASNPDTQETQYF
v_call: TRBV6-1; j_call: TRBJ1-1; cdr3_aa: CASSEALAFMNTEAFF
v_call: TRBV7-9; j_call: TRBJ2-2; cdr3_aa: CASSPPASGSSTGELFF
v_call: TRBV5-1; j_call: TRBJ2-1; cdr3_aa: CASSLVGGPYNEQFF
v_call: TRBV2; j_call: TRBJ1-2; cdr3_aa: CASSEAQGSGYTF
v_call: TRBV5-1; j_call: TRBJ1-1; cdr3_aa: CASSVGQGKSSFF
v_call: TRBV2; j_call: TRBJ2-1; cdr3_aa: CASSELPSSYNEQFF
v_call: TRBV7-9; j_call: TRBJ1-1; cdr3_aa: CASSLARGLGTEAFF
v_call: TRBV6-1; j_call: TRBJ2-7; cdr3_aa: CASSVSRPQGEQYF
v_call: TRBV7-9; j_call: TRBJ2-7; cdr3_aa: CASSPTGSYEQYF
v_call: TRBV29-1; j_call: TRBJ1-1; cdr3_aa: CSVSDRGQLTYTEAFF
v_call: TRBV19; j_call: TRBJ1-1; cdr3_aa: CASSIVAGGGTEAFF
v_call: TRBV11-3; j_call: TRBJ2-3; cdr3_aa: CASSQTLDSSDTQYF
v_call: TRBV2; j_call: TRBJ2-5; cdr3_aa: CASSYQETQYF
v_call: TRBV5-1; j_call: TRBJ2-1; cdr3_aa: CASQPRERYNEQFF
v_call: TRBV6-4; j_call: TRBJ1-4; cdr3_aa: CASSTQGIAFRNEKLFF
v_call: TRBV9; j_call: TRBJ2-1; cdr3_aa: CASSVSGSPYNEQFF
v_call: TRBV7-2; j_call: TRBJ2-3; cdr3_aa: CASSQGGQSTDTQYF
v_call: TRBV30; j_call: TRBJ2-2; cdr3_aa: CAWRTSANTGELFF
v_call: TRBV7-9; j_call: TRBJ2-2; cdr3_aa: CASSSRQGGELFF
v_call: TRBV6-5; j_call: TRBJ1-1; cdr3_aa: CASSYSYEGITEAFF
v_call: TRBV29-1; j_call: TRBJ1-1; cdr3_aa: CSAGQGMLNTEAFF
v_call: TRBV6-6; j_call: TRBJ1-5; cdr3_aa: CASRYSGNQPQHF
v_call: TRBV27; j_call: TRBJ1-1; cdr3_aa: CASSLVGGNTEAFF
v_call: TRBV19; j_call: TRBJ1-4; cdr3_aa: CASRETGGTWEKLFF